This T cell receptor (beta chain) was profiled in a study of CD8+ T cells in alopecia areata. Study-wide background: Patients in the treated group were given tofacitinib by mouth, 5 to 10 mg twice a day.

TCR sequencing used cDNA made by reverse transcription of extracted RNA. Sequencing used immunoSEQ multiplex PCR; TCRdb keeps in-frame clones, though not all of them. The sample consists of 150,000 to 200,000 clones, approximately 62% of them appearing once. Study-wide results and caveats: Tofacitinib did not eliminate many expanded lesional clones from scalp or blood. Higher clonality was seen in lesional scalp than in normal scalp, especially in alopecia totalis/universalis.

Trimming stripped 0 bases from V and 2 bases from J, with 10 bases between. Per the germline V gene, CDR1 is GTSNPN and CDR2 is SVGIG (reference sequence). The CDR3 consists of 14 residues. Treatment in this sample: oral pan-JAK inhibitor, 5-10 mg twice daily. About this clone: Its target is not known.

The rearrangement links TRBV30 to TRBJ1-1; D gene unclear. This TCR came from a human donor with alopecia areata. The material sequenced was CD4+ T cells sorted from blood, taken at week 24, from a patient treated with tofacitinib. The CDR3: CAWSVHTQNTEAFF. CDR3 DNA sequence: TGTGCCTGGAGTGTTCATACCCAAAACACTGAAGCTTTCTTT.